This T cell receptor beta chain was recovered during a study of Graves' ophthalmopathy and Graves' hyperthyroidism. RNA transcripts were the template, and TCR beta CDR3 regions were amplified from them. Scientists carried out first-round RT-PCR using HTBI primers and then a second-round multiplex PCR. Via MiXCR, TCRdb re-called the multiplex PCR reads, giving one row per CDR3 protein. The repertoire holds tens of thousands of distinct CDR3 sequences, with roughly 50% as singletons. CDR1 is SGHTA and CDR2 is FQGNSA in the germline V gene. This CDR3 contains 16 residues. The trim removed 1 base at V and 2 bases at J, leaving 5 bases unmatched. This clonotype was seen many times.

This receptor was identified in an adult woman with stable Graves' hyperthyroidism. The chain uses TRBV7-2 and TRBJ2-7, with TRBD2 identical over 10 bases. Source material: peripheral blood. The chain's CDR3 is CASSLGASGRAYEQYF. Written as DNA, the CDR3 is TGTGCCAGCAGCTTAGGGGCCAGCGGGAGGGCCTACGAGCAGTACTTC.